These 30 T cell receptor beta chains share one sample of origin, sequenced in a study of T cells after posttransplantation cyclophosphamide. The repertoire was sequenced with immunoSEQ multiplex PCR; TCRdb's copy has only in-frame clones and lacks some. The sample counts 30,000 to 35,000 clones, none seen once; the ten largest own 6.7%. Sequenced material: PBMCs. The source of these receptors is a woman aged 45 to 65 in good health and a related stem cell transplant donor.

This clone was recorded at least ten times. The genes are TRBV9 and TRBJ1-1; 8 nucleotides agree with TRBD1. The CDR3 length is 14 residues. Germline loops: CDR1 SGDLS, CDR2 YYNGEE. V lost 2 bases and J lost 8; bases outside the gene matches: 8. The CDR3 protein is CASSVAGTGYEAFF. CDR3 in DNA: TGTGCCAGCAGCGTCGCCGGGACAGGATACGAAGCTTTCTTT.

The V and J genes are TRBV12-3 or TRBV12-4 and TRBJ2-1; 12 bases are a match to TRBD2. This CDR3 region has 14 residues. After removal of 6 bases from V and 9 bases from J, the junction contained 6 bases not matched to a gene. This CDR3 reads CASSSTSGSVEQFF. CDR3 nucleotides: TGTGCCAGCAGCTCGACTAGCGGGAGCGTTGAGCAGTTCTTC.

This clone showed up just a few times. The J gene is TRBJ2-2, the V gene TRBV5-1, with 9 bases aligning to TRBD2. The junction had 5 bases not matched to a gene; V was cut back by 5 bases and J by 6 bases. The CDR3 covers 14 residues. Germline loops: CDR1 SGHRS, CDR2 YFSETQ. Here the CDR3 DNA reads TGCGCCAGCAGGGGACTAGCAGGTGCCGGGGAGCTGTTTTTT. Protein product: CASRGLAGAGELFF.

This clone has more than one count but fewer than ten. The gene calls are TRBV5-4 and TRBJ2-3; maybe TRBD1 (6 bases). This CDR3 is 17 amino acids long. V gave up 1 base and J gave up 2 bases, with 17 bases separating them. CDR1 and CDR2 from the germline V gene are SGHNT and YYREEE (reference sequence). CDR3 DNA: TGTGCCAGCAGCTTGTCTCCCATTCGACAGGTCACAGATACGCAGTATTTT. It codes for CASSLSPIRQVTDTQYF.

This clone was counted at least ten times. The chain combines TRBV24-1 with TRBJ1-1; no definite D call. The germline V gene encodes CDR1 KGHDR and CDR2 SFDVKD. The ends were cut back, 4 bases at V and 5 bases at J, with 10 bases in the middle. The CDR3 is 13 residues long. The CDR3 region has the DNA TGTGCCACCAGTGAAGCGGCACTGACTGAAGCTTTCTTT. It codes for CATSEAALTEAFF.

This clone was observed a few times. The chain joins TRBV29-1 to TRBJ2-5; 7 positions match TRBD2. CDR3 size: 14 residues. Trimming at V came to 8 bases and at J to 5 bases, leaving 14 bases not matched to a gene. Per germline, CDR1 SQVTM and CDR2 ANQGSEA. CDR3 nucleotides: TGCAGCACAAAGGAGCGGGAATCGGGTGAGACCCAGTACTTC. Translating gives CSTKERESGETQYF.

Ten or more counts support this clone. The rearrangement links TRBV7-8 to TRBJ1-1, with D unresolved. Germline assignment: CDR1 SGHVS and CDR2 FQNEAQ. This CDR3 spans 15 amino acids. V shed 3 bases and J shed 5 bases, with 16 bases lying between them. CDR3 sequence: CASSFRLGMITEAFF. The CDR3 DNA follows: TGTGCCAGCAGCTTCAGACTAGGGATGATTACTGAAGCTTTCTTT.

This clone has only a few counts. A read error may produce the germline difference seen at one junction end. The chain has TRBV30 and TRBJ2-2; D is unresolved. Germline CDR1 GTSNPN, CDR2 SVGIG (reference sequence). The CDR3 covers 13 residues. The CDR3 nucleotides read TGTGCCTGGAACCGCAGGAACGCCGGGGAGCTGTTTTTT. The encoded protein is CAWNRRNAGELFF.

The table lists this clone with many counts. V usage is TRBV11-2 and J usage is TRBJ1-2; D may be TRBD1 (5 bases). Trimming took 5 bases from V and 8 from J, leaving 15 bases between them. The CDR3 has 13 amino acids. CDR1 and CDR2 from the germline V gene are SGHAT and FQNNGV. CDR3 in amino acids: CASSPKGFGGYTF. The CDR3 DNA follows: TGTGCCAGCAGCCCTAAGGGGTTTGGGGGCTACACCTTC.

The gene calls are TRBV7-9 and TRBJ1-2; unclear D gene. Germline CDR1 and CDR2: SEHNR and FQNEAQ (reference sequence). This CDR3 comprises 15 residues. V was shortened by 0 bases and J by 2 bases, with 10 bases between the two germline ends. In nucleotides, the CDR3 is TGTGCCAGCAGCTTAGCGGCGCAGGTCAACTATGGCTACACCTTC. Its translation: CASSLAAQVNYGYTF.

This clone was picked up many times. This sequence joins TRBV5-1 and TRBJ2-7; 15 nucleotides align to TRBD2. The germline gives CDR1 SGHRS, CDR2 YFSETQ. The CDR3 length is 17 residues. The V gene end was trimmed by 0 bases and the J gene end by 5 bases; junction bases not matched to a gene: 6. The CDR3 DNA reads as TGCGCCAGCAGCTTGGGAGGACTAGCGGGAGGGCCACACGAGCAGTACTTC. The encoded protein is CASSLGGLAGGPHEQYF.

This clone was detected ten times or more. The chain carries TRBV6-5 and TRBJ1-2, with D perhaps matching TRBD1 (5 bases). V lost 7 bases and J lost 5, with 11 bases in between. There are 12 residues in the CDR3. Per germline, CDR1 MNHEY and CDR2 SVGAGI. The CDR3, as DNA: TGTGCCAGCACCTACGAGGGGTATGGCTACACCTTC. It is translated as CASTYEGYGYTF.

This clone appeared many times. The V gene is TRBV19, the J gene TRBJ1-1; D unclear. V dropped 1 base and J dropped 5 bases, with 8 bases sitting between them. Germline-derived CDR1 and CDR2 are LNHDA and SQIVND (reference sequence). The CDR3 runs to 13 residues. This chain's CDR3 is CASSIAPGTEAFF. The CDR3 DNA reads TGTGCCAGTAGTATAGCCCCCGGGACTGAAGCTTTCTTT.

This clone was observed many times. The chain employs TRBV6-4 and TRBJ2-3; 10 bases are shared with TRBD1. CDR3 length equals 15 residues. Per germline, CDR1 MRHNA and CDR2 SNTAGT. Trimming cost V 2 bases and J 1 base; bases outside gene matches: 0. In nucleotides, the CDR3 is TGTGCCAGCAGTGACGGGACAGGGGGCACAGATACGCAGTATTTT. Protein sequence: CASSDGTGGTDTQYF.

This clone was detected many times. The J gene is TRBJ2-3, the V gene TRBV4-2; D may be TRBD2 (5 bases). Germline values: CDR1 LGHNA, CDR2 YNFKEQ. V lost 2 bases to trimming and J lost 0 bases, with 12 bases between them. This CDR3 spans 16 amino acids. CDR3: CASSQTRLFSTDTQYF. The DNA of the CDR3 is TGTGCCAGCAGCCAAACTCGACTATTTAGCACAGATACGCAGTATTTT.

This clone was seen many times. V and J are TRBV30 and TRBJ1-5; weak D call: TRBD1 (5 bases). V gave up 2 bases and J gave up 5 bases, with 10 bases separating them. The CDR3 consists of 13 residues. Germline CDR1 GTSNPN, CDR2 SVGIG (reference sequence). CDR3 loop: CAWSQRGDQPQHF. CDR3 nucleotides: TGTGCCTGGAGTCAGCGGGGGGATCAGCCCCAGCATTTT.

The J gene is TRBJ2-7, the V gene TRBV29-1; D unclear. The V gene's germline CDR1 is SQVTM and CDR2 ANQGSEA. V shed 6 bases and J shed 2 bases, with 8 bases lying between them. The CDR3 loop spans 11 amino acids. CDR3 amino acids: CSVKLAYEQYF. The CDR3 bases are TGCAGCGTCAAGCTTGCCTACGAGCAGTACTTC.

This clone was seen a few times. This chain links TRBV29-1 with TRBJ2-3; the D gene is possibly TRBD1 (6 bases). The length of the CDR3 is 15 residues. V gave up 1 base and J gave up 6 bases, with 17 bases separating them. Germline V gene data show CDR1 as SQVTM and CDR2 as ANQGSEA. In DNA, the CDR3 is TGCAGCGTTGAAGGGGGGCAGTTCGCACAGGATACGCAGTATTTT. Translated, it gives CSVEGGQFAQDTQYF.

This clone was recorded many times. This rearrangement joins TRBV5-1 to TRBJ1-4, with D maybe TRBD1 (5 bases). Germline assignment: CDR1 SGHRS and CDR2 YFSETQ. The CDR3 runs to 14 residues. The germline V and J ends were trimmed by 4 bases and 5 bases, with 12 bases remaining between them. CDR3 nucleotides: TGCGCCAGCAGCCGCGGAGGGGCGAATGAAAAACTGTTTTTT. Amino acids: CASSRGGANEKLFF. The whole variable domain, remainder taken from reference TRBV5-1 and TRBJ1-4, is KAGVTQTPRYLIKTRGQQVTLSCSPISGHRSVSWYQQTPGQGLQFLFEYFSETQRNKGNFPGRFSGRQFSNSRSEMNVSTLELGDSALYLCASSRGGANEKLFFGSGTQLSVL.

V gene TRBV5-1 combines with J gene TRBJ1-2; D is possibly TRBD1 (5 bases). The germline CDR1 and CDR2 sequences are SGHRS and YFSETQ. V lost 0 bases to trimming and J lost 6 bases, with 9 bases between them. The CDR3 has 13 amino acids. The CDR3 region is CASSLAGSNGYTF. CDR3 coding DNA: TGCGCCAGCAGCTTGGCAGGGTCGAATGGCTACACCTTC.

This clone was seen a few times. The CDR3 nucleotides are TGCAGCGTTGAAGAGGGGGGATATGGTCAGGTTGATACGCAGTATTTT. Its translation is CSVEEGGYGQVDTQYF. The rearrangement joins TRBV29-1 to TRBJ2-3, with D possibly being TRBD2 (6 bases). The CDR3 has 16 residues. Germline CDR1 reads SQVTM; CDR2 reads ANQGSEA. V was pared by 0 bases and J by 6 bases, with 19 bases between.

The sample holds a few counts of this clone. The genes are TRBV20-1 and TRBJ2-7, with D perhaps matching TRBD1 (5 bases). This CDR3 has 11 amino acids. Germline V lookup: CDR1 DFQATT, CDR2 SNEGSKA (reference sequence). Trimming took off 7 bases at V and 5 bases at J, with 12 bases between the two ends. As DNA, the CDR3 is TGCAGTGGGTCGACAGCCGACGAGCAGTACTTC. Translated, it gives CSGSTADEQYF.

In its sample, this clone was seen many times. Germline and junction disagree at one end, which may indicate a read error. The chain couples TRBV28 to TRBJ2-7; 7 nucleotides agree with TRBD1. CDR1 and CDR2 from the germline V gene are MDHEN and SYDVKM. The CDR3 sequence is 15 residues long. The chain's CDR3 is CASTLRGQSSYEQYF. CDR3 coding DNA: TGTGCCAGCACTTTAAGGGGACAGAGCTCCTACGAGCAGTACTTC. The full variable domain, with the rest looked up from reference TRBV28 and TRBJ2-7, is DVKVTQSSRYLVKRTGEKVFLECVQDMDHENMFWYRQDPGLGLRLIYFSYDVKMKEKGDIPEGYSVSREKKERFSLILESASTNQTSMYLCASTLRGQSSYEQYFGPGTRLTVT.

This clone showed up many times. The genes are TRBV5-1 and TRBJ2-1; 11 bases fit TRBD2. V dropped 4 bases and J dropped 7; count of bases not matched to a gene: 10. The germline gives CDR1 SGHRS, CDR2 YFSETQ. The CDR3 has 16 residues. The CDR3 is CASSTNLAGGGNEQFF. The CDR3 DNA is TGCGCCAGCAGCACGAATCTAGCGGGAGGCGGGAATGAGCAGTTCTTC.

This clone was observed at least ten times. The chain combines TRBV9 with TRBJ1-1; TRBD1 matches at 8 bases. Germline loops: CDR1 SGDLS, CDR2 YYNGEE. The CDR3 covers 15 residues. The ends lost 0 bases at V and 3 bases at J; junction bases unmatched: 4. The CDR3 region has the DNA TGTGCCAGCAGCGTAGGGGTACAGGGGGACACTGAAGCTTTCTTT. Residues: CASSVGVQGDTEAFF.

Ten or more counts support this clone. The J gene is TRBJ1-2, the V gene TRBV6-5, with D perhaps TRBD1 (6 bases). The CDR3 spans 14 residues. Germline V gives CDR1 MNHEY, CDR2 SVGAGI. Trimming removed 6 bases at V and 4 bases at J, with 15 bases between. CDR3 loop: CASRGSGAGYGYTF. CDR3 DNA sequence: TGTGCCAGCAGAGGGTCAGGGGCAGGCTATGGCTACACCTTC.

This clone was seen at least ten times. The DNA for the CDR3 is TGCAGTGCTATCGACTACACTGAAGCTTTCTTT. Translated: CSAIDYTEAFF. The chain employs TRBV20-1 and TRBJ1-1; no reliable D call. The CDR3 extends over 11 amino acids. Per the germline V gene, CDR1 is DFQATT and CDR2 is SNEGSKA (reference sequence). V was clipped by 4 bases and J by 3 bases, with 6 bases between them.

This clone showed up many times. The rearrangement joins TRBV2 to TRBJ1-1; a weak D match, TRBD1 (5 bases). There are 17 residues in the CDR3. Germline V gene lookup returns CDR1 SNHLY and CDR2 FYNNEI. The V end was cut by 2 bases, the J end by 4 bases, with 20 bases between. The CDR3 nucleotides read TGTGCCAGCAGTGAACGCAAGGCAGGGATAATCAGCACTGAAGCTTTCTTT. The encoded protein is CASSERKAGIISTEAFF. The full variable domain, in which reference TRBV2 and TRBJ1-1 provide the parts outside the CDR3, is EPEVTQTPSHQVTQMGQEVILRCVPISNHLYFYWYRQILGQKVEFLVSFYNNEISEKSEIFDDQFSVERPDGSNFTLKIRSTKLEDSAMYFCASSERKAGIISTEAFFGQGTRLTVV.

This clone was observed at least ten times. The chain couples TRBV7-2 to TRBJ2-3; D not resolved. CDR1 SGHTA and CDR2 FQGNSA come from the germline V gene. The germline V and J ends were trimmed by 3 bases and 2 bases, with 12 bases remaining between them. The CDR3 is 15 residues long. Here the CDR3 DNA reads TGTGCCAGCAGCTTTTGGAACTACCCCACAGATACGCAGTATTTT. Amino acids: CASSFWNYPTDTQYF.

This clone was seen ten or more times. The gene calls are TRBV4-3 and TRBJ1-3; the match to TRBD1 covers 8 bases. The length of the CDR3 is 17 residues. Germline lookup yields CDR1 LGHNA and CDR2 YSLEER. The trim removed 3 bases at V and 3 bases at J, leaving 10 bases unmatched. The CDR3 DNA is TGCGCCAGCAGCCATGACGGCCGGACAGGGAGTGGAAACACCATATATTTT. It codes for CASSHDGRTGSGNTIYF.